These 3 T cell receptor beta chains came from one sample sequenced in a study of siplizumab effects on memory and regulatory T cells. Profiled with immunoSEQ multiplex PCR; TCRdb holds only in-frame clones, not every one. The sample consists of some 100,000 clones, around 97% of them appearing once. Sequencing was performed on naive CD4+ T cells sorted from blood. These receptors originate from a human donor in good health.

This chain joins TRBV28 and TRBJ2-2; TRBD1 agrees at 7 bases. V shed 8 bases and J 7 bases; nucleotides not matched to a gene: 13. Germline V gene data show CDR1 as MDHEN and CDR2 as SYDVKM. The CDR3 sequence is 15 residues long. CDR3 DNA: TGTGCCAGCCACCAGTCCCGAACAGGGGTCGGGGAGCTGTTTTTT. Translating gives CASHQSRTGVGELFF.

This clone was found once. The rearrangement uses TRBV28 and TRBJ2-2, with D perhaps matching TRBD1 (6 bases). Germline CDR1 is MDHEN and CDR2 is SYDVKM. This CDR3 region has 19 residues. Trimming cost V 3 bases and J 1 base, with 21 bases left between them. CDR3 nucleotides: TGTGCCAGCAGTTTTATCTGGGACACACGCGTGGTGAACACCGGGGAGCTGTTTTTT. This encodes CASSFIWDTRVVNTGELFF.

J is TRBJ1-2 and V is TRBV4-1; TRBD1 is a possible D gene (5 bases). The ends were cut back, 1 base at V and 4 bases at J, with 7 bases in the middle. Germline assignment: CDR1 MGHRA and CDR2 YSYEKL. The CDR3 is 13 residues long. The CDR3 DNA is TGCGCCAGCAGCCAAGGGGGGTTCTATGGCTACACCTTC. Translated: CASSQGGFYGYTF.